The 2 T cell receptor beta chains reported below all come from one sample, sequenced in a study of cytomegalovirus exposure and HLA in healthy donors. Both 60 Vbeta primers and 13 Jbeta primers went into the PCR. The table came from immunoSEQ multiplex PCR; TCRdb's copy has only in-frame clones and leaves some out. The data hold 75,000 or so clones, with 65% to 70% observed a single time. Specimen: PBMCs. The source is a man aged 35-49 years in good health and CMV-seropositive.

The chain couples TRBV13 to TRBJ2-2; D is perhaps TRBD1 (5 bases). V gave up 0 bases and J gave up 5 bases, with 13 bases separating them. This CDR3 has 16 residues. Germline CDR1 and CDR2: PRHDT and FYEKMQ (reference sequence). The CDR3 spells CASSLGRGMGTGELFF. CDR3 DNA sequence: TGTGCCAGCAGCTTAGGAAGGGGTATGGGGACCGGGGAGCTGTTTTTT.

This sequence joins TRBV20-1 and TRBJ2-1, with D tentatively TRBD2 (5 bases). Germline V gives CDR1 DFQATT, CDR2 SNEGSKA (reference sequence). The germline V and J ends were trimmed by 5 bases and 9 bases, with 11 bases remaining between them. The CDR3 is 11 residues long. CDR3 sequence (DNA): TGCAGTGCTGTGCTAGCATCTGAGCAGTTCTTC. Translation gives CSAVLASEQFF.